Listed here are 31 T cell receptor beta chains from one sample, sequenced in a study of cytomegalovirus exposure and HLA in healthy donors. PCR involved 60 Vbeta and 13 Jbeta primers. Data came from immunoSEQ multiplex PCR; TCRdb stores just in-frame clones and leaves some out. The sample consists of approximately 150,000 clones, approximately 80% of them appearing once. Sequencing input: PBMCs. The receptors derive from a woman aged 35 to 49 in good health and CMV-seropositive.

The chain joins TRBV19 to TRBJ2-6; maybe TRBD2 (6 bases). V shed 5 bases and J shed 0 bases, with 11 bases lying between them. Germline CDR1 and CDR2: LNHDA and SQIVND (reference sequence). The CDR3 spans 16 residues. The CDR3 DNA sequence: TGTGCCAGTAGTGAGGGACTTTTCTCTGGGGCCAACGTCCTGACTTTC. Protein sequence: CASSEGLFSGANVLTF.

This chain uses TRBV11-3 with TRBJ1-5; D is undetermined. This CDR3 is built from 13 residues. V lost 1 base and J 7 bases, leaving 8 bases between the germline ends. Looked up from germline, CDR1 is SGHNT and CDR2 is YENEEA. CDR3 sequence (DNA): TGTGCCAGCAGCTTAGGGGAGGGCCAGCCCCAGCATTTT. It is translated as CASSLGEGQPQHF.

This clone has only a few counts. J is TRBJ2-1 and V is TRBV6-1; 8 bases fit TRBD2. Per the germline V gene, CDR1 is MNHNS and CDR2 is SASEGT. This CDR3 contains 15 residues. J lost 9 bases, V lost 6 bases, and 13 bases had no gene match. The CDR3 DNA reads as TGTGCCAGCAGACTGACCGGGACTAGTGGTCTTGAGCAGTTCTTC. Its translation is CASRLTGTSGLEQFF.

The chain has TRBV7-2 and TRBJ2-2; TRBD1 is a possible D gene (5 bases). The CDR3 extends over 16 amino acids. V was pared by 1 base and J by 0 bases, with 9 bases between. In germline, CDR1 is SGHTA, CDR2 FQGNSA. The CDR3 loop reads CASSLVSTANTGELFF. The CDR3, as DNA: TGTGCCAGCAGCTTAGTATCGACAGCGAACACCGGGGAGCTGTTTTTT.

This clone was counted a single time. The V and J genes are TRBV9 and TRBJ1-2; possibly TRBD1 for D (6 bases). Looked up from germline, CDR1 is SGDLS and CDR2 is YYNGEE. V lost 4 bases, J lost 3 bases, and 10 bases lay in between. This CDR3 region has 13 residues. The CDR3 region is CASSPGQHYGYTF. DNA of the CDR3: TGTGCCAGCAGCCCCGGACAGCACTATGGCTACACCTTC.

The CDR3, as DNA: TGTGCCACCGGACAGGGGGCAGATTCACCCCTCCACTTT. Its translation is CATGQGADSPLHF. The chain has TRBV10-3 and TRBJ1-6; 11 bases match TRBD1. V was clipped by 10 bases and J by 8 bases; unmatched bases: 4. Germline V gene sequence: CDR1 ENHRY, CDR2 SYGVKD. The CDR3 consists of 13 residues.

In its sample, this clone was seen once. The J gene is TRBJ1-1, the V gene TRBV11-2; possibly TRBD1 for D (6 bases). Germline V CDR1 and CDR2: SGHAT, FQNNGV. V shed 3 bases and J shed 2 bases, with 13 bases lying between them. This CDR3 has 15 residues. The CDR3 coding sequence is TGTGCCAGCAGCTTTCGACAGGATATAAACACTGAAGCTTTCTTT. This translates into CASSFRQDINTEAFF.

The chain joins TRBV11-2 to TRBJ1-2, with D hard to call. V was pared by 0 bases and J by 8 bases, with 7 bases between. The germline V gene encodes CDR1 SGHAT and CDR2 FQNNGV. This CDR3 has 12 amino acids. The CDR3 loop reads CASSLEAGGYTF. The CDR3 coding sequence is TGTGCCAGCAGCTTAGAGGCGGGGGGCTACACCTTC.

CDR3: CASSLGGGYQETQYF. CDR3 sequence (DNA): TGTGCCAGCAGCTTAGGTGGGGGGTACCAAGAGACCCAGTACTTC. V and J are TRBV7-9 and TRBJ2-5; tentatively, D is TRBD2 (6 bases). Germline CDR1 SEHNR, CDR2 FQNEAQ (reference sequence). V was shortened by 1 base and J by 0 bases, with 9 bases between the two germline ends. The CDR3 consists of 15 residues. Using reference TRBV7-9 and TRBJ2-5 for the parts outside the CDR3, the full variable domain is DTGVSQNPRHKITKRGQNVTFRCDPISEHNRLYWYRQTLGQGPEFLTYFQNEAQLEKSRLLSDRFSAERPKGSFSTLEIQRTEQGDSAMYLCASSLGGGYQETQYFGPGTRLLVL.

The chain couples TRBV5-1 to TRBJ2-7; 9 bases match TRBD2. V gave up 2 bases and J gave up 4 bases; unmatched junction bases: 7. In germline, CDR1 is SGHRS, CDR2 YFSETQ. The CDR3 has 15 amino acids. The CDR3: CASSFTSGSPYEQYF. CDR3 DNA: TGCGCCAGCAGCTTCACTAGCGGGTCGCCTTACGAGCAGTACTTC.

The chain carries TRBV4-1 and TRBJ1-2, with 9 nucleotides matching TRBD1. This CDR3 has 15 amino acids. Germline CDR1 MGHRA, CDR2 YSYEKL. Trimming took 3 bases from V and 6 from J; bases not matched to a gene: 8. CDR3 nucleotide sequence: TGCGCCAGCAGCCACCGAGACAGGGGGACGAATGGCTACACCTTC. Translating gives CASSHRDRGTNGYTF.

This clone was found a few times. The rearrangement links TRBV6-6 to TRBJ2-7; D unclear. The CDR3 is 12 amino acids. V lost 4 bases and J lost 0, with 4 bases in between. Germline V gives CDR1 MNHNY, CDR2 SVGAGI (reference sequence). The CDR3 DNA sequence: TGTGCCAGCAGTTCGAGCTCCTACGAGCAGTACTTC. It yields the protein CASSSSSYEQYF.

There are a few counts of this clone. The chain employs TRBV7-9 and TRBJ2-2; D is uncertain. Germline V gene data show CDR1 as SEHNR and CDR2 as FQNEAQ (reference sequence). The ends were cut back, 1 base at V and 6 bases at J, with 6 bases in the middle. This CDR3 spans 13 amino acids. The CDR3 loop reads CASSLEAAGELFF. CDR3 nucleotide sequence: TGTGCCAGCAGCTTAGAGGCGGCCGGGGAGCTGTTTTTT.

This clone turned up a few times. The gene calls are TRBV6-1 and TRBJ1-3; no clear D gene. The CDR3 covers 13 residues. CDR1 and CDR2 from the germline V gene are MNHNS and SASEGT. CDR3 loop: CGGGQSSGNTIYF. CDR3 DNA sequence: TGTGGCGGCGGGCAGAGCTCTGGAAACACCATATATTTT.

The chain carries TRBV11-2 and TRBJ2-3; D ambiguous. Germline assignment: CDR1 SGHAT and CDR2 FQNNGV. CDR3 size: 14 residues. V was pared by 5 bases and J by 6 bases, with 15 bases between. DNA of the CDR3: TGTGCCAGCAGCCTCACTCACTCGAGGGATACGCAGTATTTT. It yields the protein CASSLTHSRDTQYF. Together with reference TRBV11-2 and TRBJ2-3, the CDR3 gives the full variable domain: EAGVAQSPRYKIIEKRQSVAFWCNPISGHATLYWYQQILGQGPKLLIQFQNNGVVDDSQLPKDRFSAERLKGVDSTLKIQPAKLEDSAVYLCASSLTHSRDTQYFGPGTRLTVL.

The chain recombines TRBV5-1 with TRBJ1-2, with TRBD1 matching 10 bases. After removal of 4 bases from V and 2 bases from J, the junction contained 2 bases not matched to a gene. This CDR3 spans 14 amino acids. Germline-derived CDR1 and CDR2 are SGHRS and YFSETQ. CDR3 nucleotides: TGCGCCAGCAGCCGGGACAGGGGAAACTATGGCTACACCTTC. It codes for CASSRDRGNYGYTF.

The chain links TRBV28 to TRBJ1-4; 7 bases align to TRBD1. Germline loops: CDR1 MDHEN, CDR2 SYDVKM. The CDR3 contains 14 residues. V dropped 8 bases and J dropped 1; count of bases not matched to a gene: 4. The CDR3: CASLQGGTNEKLFF. Written as DNA, the CDR3 is TGTGCCAGCCTGCAGGGGGGAACTAATGAAAAACTGTTTTTT.

The rearrangement uses TRBV5-1 and TRBJ1-2; D may be TRBD1 (6 bases). Trimming stripped 0 bases from V and 6 bases from J, with 24 bases between. This CDR3 is 18 amino acids long. Germline CDR1 reads SGHRS; CDR2 reads YFSETQ. This CDR3 is CASSLVVVGGRGRNGYTF. CDR3 coding DNA: TGCGCCAGCAGCTTGGTGGTCGTAGGGGGTCGCGGGAGAAATGGCTACACCTTC.

This clone was recorded a few times. CDR3 nucleotide sequence: TGTGCCAGCAGCCCACACCACCCTCAGCCCCAGCATTTT. This gives the protein CASSPHHPQPQHF. The genes are TRBV7-2 and TRBJ1-5, with D uncertain. Germline V gene lookup returns CDR1 SGHTA and CDR2 FQGNSA. Trimming took off 5 bases at V and 6 bases at J, with 11 bases between the two ends. CDR3 size: 13 residues.

This clone was seen more than once but under ten times. This rearrangement joins TRBV5-1 to TRBJ2-7, with 7 bases aligning to TRBD1. The CDR3 runs 14 residues. J gave up 2 bases and V 2 bases, and 4 bases lay outside the gene matches. Germline values: CDR1 SGHRS, CDR2 YFSETQ. CDR3 protein: CASSFLGGPYEQYF. The CDR3 nucleotides read TGCGCCAGCAGCTTTTTAGGGGGCCCCTACGAGCAGTACTTC.

The chain carries TRBV9 and TRBJ2-1, with 16 positions matching TRBD2. Trimming took 1 base from V and 0 from J; bases not matched to a gene: 7. Germline CDR1 is SGDLS and CDR2 is YYNGEE. This CDR3 has 20 residues. The DNA of the CDR3 is TGTGCCAGCAGCGTACAGGGACTAGCGGGAGGGCCGAGCTCCTACAATGAGCAGTTCTTC. Amino acid sequence: CASSVQGLAGGPSSYNEQFF. The full variable domain, in which reference TRBV9 and TRBJ2-1 provide the parts outside the CDR3, is DSGVTQTPKHLITATGQRVTLRCSPRSGDLSVYWYQQSLDQGLQFLIQYYNGEERAKGNILERFSAQQFPDLHSELNLSSLELGDSALYFCASSVQGLAGGPSSYNEQFFGPGTRLTVL.

The V and J genes are TRBV7-9 and TRBJ2-4; 10 nucleotides line up with TRBD1. Germline loops: CDR1 SEHNR, CDR2 FQNEAQ (reference sequence). This CDR3 is 14 amino acids long. V shed 6 bases, J shed 5 bases, and the junction held 4 bases outside the gene matches. Here the CDR3 reads CASRGGQGENIQYF. In nucleotides, the CDR3 is TGTGCCAGCAGGGGCGGACAGGGGGAAAACATTCAGTACTTC.

This clone was seen only once. V is TRBV10-3 and J is TRBJ1-2; 7 positions agree with TRBD1. This CDR3 is 15 amino acids long. Looked up from germline, CDR1 is ENHRY and CDR2 is SYGVKD. V lost 2 bases to trimming and J lost 8 bases; unmatched junction nucleotides: 11. The CDR3 nucleotides read TGTGCCATCAGTGAGGGTCTGGGACAGAACCCGGGCTACACCTTC. This gives the protein CAISEGLGQNPGYTF.

The chain carries TRBV2 and TRBJ2-3, with 7 bases that match TRBD1. The germline V gene has CDR1 SNHLY and CDR2 FYNNEI. Trimming took 6 bases from V and 2 from J; bases not matched to a gene: 8. This CDR3 contains 15 residues. In DNA form, the CDR3 reads TGTGCCAGCAGGAGGACAAGGGGGCCCACAGATACGCAGTATTTT. This translates into CASRRTRGPTDTQYF.

The CDR3 DNA reads as TGCGCCAGCAGCCCGCGGACAGGGGGCGGACTTGACTACACCTTC. Protein: CASSPRTGGGLDYTF. The V call is TRBV5-1, the J call TRBJ1-2; 11 bases are a match to TRBD1. The CDR3 has 15 residues. CDR1 and CDR2 (germline): SGHRS, YFSETQ. V trimming: 4 bases; J trimming: 10 bases; junction bases outside the gene matches: 12.

The chain is built from TRBV11-2 and TRBJ2-1, with 14 bases aligning to TRBD2. Germline V gene lookup returns CDR1 SGHAT and CDR2 FQNNGV. V trimming: 5 bases; J trimming: 10 bases; junction bases outside the gene matches: 10. This CDR3 region has 16 residues. CDR3 amino acids: CASSAQTSGRAGEQFF. CDR3 DNA: TGTGCCAGCAGCGCCCAGACTAGCGGGAGGGCCGGCGAGCAGTTCTTC.

The chain has TRBV28 and TRBJ2-5; possible D gene TRBD1, 6 bases. V lost 3 bases and J 4 bases, leaving 12 bases between the germline ends. Looked up from germline, CDR1 is MDHEN and CDR2 is SYDVKM. The CDR3 sequence is 14 residues long. The DNA of the CDR3 is TGTGCCAGCAGTTTTTCGGACAGCTCAGAGACCCAGTACTTC. It encodes CASSFSDSSETQYF.

This chain joins TRBV7-2 and TRBJ1-2; perhaps TRBD1 as D (5 bases). Trimming removed 4 bases from V and 4 bases from J, with 13 bases in between. The CDR3 spans 14 residues. The germline V gene has CDR1 SGHTA and CDR2 FQGNSA. Written as DNA, the CDR3 is TGTGCCAGCAGCTCGACAGAGTCTGGCTATGGCTACACCTTC. As protein: CASSSTESGYGYTF. Full variable domain (remainder filled in from reference TRBV7-2 and TRBJ1-2): GAGVSQSPSNKVTEKGKDVELRCDPISGHTALYWYRQSLGQGLEFLIYFQGNSAPDKSGLPSDRFSAERTGGSVSTLTIQRTQQEDSAVYLCASSSTESGYGYTFGSGTRLTVV.

The CDR3 coding sequence is TGTGCCAGCAGCTCATCCACAGATACGCAGTATTTT. Protein: CASSSSTDTQYF. The chain joins TRBV7-9 to TRBJ2-3, with D uncertain. V was cut by 4 bases and J by 2 bases, with 4 bases left in between. This CDR3 has 12 residues. The germline V gene has CDR1 SEHNR and CDR2 FQNEAQ (reference sequence).

This clone showed up just a few times. This chain uses TRBV5-4 with TRBJ2-3, with D perhaps matching TRBD2 (5 bases). V was pared by 4 bases and J by 6 bases, with 12 bases between. The CDR3 length is 13 residues. Per the germline V gene, CDR1 is SGHNT and CDR2 is YYREEE (reference sequence). This CDR3 reads CASSPRAEDTQYF. CDR3 nucleotides: TGTGCCAGCAGCCCCCGAGCGGAGGATACGCAGTATTTT.

This rearrangement joins TRBV28 to TRBJ1-2; 9 bases match TRBD1. The germline V gene encodes CDR1 MDHEN and CDR2 SYDVKM. The CDR3 is 14 amino acids. The CDR3 bases are TGTGCGGGGCTGGACAGGGGCCCCCGAGGTGGCTACACCTTC. It encodes CAGLDRGPRGGYTF.